The 5 T cell receptor beta chains below all came from one sample that was sequenced in a study of OX40 agonist ivuxolimab in advanced cancers. Produced via immunoSEQ multiplex PCR; TCRdb's table is partial and in-frame only. Among about 88,000 clones listed, 75% to 90% were seen once. The sequencing used CD4+ or CD8+ T cells sorted from blood, collected in a trial of the OX40 agonist ivuxolimab. Receptors originate from an adult with an advanced solid tumor such as melanoma, head and neck, liver or kidney cancer.

The DNA for the CDR3 is TGTGCCAGCAGTTACTCGCAGGGACACTACGAGCAGTACTTC. The encoded protein is CASSYSQGHYEQYF. The chain joins TRBV6-6 to TRBJ2-7, with D possibly being TRBD1 (6 bases). Trimming removed 0 bases at V and 3 bases at J, with 9 bases between. There are 14 residues in the CDR3. From germline, CDR1 is MNHNY and CDR2 SVGAGI (reference sequence).

This clone was found once. This sequence joins TRBV6-1 and TRBJ1-2; a possible D gene is TRBD1 (5 bases). This CDR3 has 14 amino acids. V gave up 1 base and J gave up 6 bases, with 12 bases separating them. Looked up from germline, CDR1 is MNHNS and CDR2 is SASEGT. CDR3 DNA: TGTGCCAGCAGTGAAGTGGGGGGTAGGGATGGCTACACCTTC. It yields the protein CASSEVGGRDGYTF.

V gene TRBV19 combines with J gene TRBJ2-7; tentative D call: TRBD2 (6 bases). This CDR3 region has 13 residues. Trimming shortened V by 0 bases and J by 7 bases, and 10 bases separated the two germline ends. CDR1 and CDR2 from the germline V gene are LNHDA and SQIVND (reference sequence). In DNA, the CDR3 is TGTGCCAGTAGTATAGATCGGGCGGGAGAGCAGTACTTC. Its translation: CASSIDRAGEQYF.

V usage is TRBV6-5 and J usage is TRBJ2-1; 8 bases are shared with TRBD2. The CDR3 is 16 residues long. V lost 0 bases and J lost 10; bases outside the gene matches: 11. From germline, CDR1 is MNHEY and CDR2 SVGAGI. The CDR3 region is CASSYSGTRGLWEQFF. The CDR3 coding sequence is TGTGCCAGCAGTTACTCGGGGACTAGGGGCCTCTGGGAGCAGTTCTTC.

The chain couples TRBV9 to TRBJ1-4; 7 nucleotides align to TRBD1. Trimming at V came to 3 bases and at J to 2 bases, leaving 1 base not matched to a gene. This CDR3 region has 14 residues. Germline CDR1 SGDLS, CDR2 YYNGEE. CDR3: CASSATGTNEKLFF. CDR3 coding DNA: TGTGCCAGCAGCGCGACAGGGACTAATGAAAAACTGTTTTTT.